Listed below are T cell receptor beta chains from one sample, sequenced in a study of blood T cells in healthy people across ages. TCRdb passed the 5' RACE reads through MiXCR, listing each CDR3 protein once. The sample consists of around 1,000,000 distinct CDR3 sequences, approximately 26% of them appearing once. The sample also formed part of further work on T cells of mothers and their children.

The sample comprised blood. Receptor source: a girl aged 2 to 10 in good health. Both conserved end residues are part of each CDR3. Each record gives: J gene, clone size, D gene, V gene, CDR3 DNA, CDR3 protein. A D gene is named only where the DNA matches it firmly. Clone size is given for some rows only: seen once, a few or many times, or a class if the clone is expanded.

j_call: TRBJ2-1
clone_size: -
d_call: TRBD2
v_call: TRBV7-6
cdr3_nt: TGTGCCAGCAGCTTAGGGCGGGAGGGAAACAATGAGCAGTTCTTC
cdr3_aa: CASSLGREGNNEQFF

j_call: TRBJ1-1
clone_size: -
d_call: -
v_call: TRBV7-9
cdr3_nt: TGTGCCAGCAGCTTAGGCCTGAACGAAGCTTTCTTT
cdr3_aa: CASSLGLNEAFF

j_call: TRBJ1-2
clone_size: -
d_call: TRBD1
v_call: TRBV20-1
cdr3_nt: TGCAGTGCTAGTTCCGAGCCCTACCGTACAGGGGAGGACTATGGCTACACCTTC
cdr3_aa: CSASSEPYRTGEDYGYTF

j_call: TRBJ1-2
clone_size: -
d_call: -
v_call: TRBV5-1
cdr3_nt: TGCGCCAGCACCCCGGCGGGAGCGGACTATGGCTACACCTTC
cdr3_aa: CASTPAGADYGYTF

j_call: TRBJ2-7
clone_size: -
d_call: TRBD1
v_call: TRBV2
cdr3_nt: TGTGCCAGCAGTGCTCGGACAGGGACGGACTACGAGCAGTACTTC
cdr3_aa: CASSARTGTDYEQYF

j_call: TRBJ2-1
clone_size: few
d_call: -
v_call: TRBV7-3
cdr3_nt: TGTGCCAGCAGCTTAAGGGCCCTCCCCTACAATGAGCAGTTCTTC
cdr3_aa: CASSLRALPYNEQFF

j_call: TRBJ2-3
clone_size: few
d_call: -
v_call: TRBV27
cdr3_nt: TGTGCCAGCAGTTTGACAGGTAGATGGAGGGATACGCAGTATTTT
cdr3_aa: CASSLTGRWRDTQYF

j_call: TRBJ2-2
clone_size: -
d_call: TRBD2
v_call: TRBV19
cdr3_nt: TGTGCCAGTAGTATTAGGCTAGCGGAGAGCACCGGGGAGCTGTTTTTT
cdr3_aa: CASSIRLAESTGELFF

j_call: TRBJ2-1
clone_size: few
d_call: -
v_call: TRBV20-1
cdr3_nt: TGCAGTGCTAGAGGGCTGGGTACAGGGAATGAGCAGTTCTTC
cdr3_aa: CSARGLGTGNEQFF

j_call: TRBJ2-5
clone_size: -
d_call: -
v_call: TRBV19
cdr3_nt: TGTGCCAGTAGTATAGGCGGGCTGAAAGAGACCCAGTACTTC
cdr3_aa: CASSIGGLKETQYF

j_call: TRBJ2-3
clone_size: once
d_call: TRBD2
v_call: TRBV11-2
cdr3_nt: TGTGCCAGCAGCTTGGAGTATAGCGGGACGTACACAGATACGCAGTATTTT
cdr3_aa: CASSLEYSGTYTDTQYF

j_call: TRBJ2-2
clone_size: -
d_call: TRBD2
v_call: TRBV5-1
cdr3_nt: TGCGCCAGCAGCAACGGACTAGCGGGAGCCGGGGAGCTGTTTTTT
cdr3_aa: CASSNGLAGAGELFF

j_call: TRBJ2-7
clone_size: -
d_call: -
v_call: TRBV11-2
cdr3_nt: TGTGCCAGCAGCTTAGGGATAGCGGCCTCCTACGAGCAGTACTTC
cdr3_aa: CASSLGIAASYEQYF

j_call: TRBJ2-1
clone_size: few
d_call: -
v_call: TRBV6-1
cdr3_nt: TGTGCCAGCAGTGAACTTAGAAATGATGAGCAGTTCTTC
cdr3_aa: CASSELRNDEQFF

j_call: TRBJ2-7
clone_size: few
d_call: TRBD1
v_call: TRBV28
cdr3_nt: TGTGCCAGCAGTTTTTACGGGACAGGGGTTTACGAGCAGTACTTC
cdr3_aa: CASSFYGTGVYEQYF

j_call: TRBJ2-2
clone_size: few
d_call: -
v_call: TRBV6-5
cdr3_nt: TGTGCCAGCAGCTATCTCCTCTCCGGGGAGCTGTTTTTT
cdr3_aa: CASSYLLSGELFF

j_call: TRBJ2-1
clone_size: -
d_call: -
v_call: TRBV29-1
cdr3_nt: TGCAGCGTCCGACTAGTGGGGAGGACTGAGCAGTTCTTC
cdr3_aa: CSVRLVGRTEQFF

j_call: TRBJ2-7
clone_size: few
d_call: TRBD2
v_call: TRBV28
cdr3_nt: TGTGCCAGCAGTTGGGACTATACCTACGAGCAGTACTTC
cdr3_aa: CASSWDYTYEQYF

j_call: TRBJ1-3
clone_size: few
d_call: -
v_call: TRBV3-1
cdr3_nt: TGTGCCAGCAGCCGAGGGGCGGGAGGAAACACCATATATTTT
cdr3_aa: CASSRGAGGNTIYF

j_call: TRBJ1-6
clone_size: few
d_call: -
v_call: TRBV9
cdr3_nt: TGTGCCAGCAGCGTGGGCTCCTATAATTCACCCCTCCACTTT
cdr3_aa: CASSVGSYNSPLHF

j_call: TRBJ2-1
clone_size: few
d_call: -
v_call: TRBV5-1
cdr3_nt: TGCGCCAGCAGCTACACGGGAGAGTCTTACAATGAGCAGTTCTTC
cdr3_aa: CASSYTGESYNEQFF

j_call: TRBJ2-7
clone_size: -
d_call: TRBD2
v_call: TRBV11-2
cdr3_nt: TGTGCCAGCAGCCTGCGGACTAGTGGGAGCTTCGGCGCCTACGAGCAGTACTTC
cdr3_aa: CASSLRTSGSFGAYEQYF

j_call: TRBJ2-5
clone_size: -
d_call: -
v_call: TRBV7-2
cdr3_nt: TGTGCCAGCACTGCTACGGGAAGGGTAGAAGAGACCCAGTACTTC
cdr3_aa: CASTATGRVEETQYF

j_call: TRBJ2-1
clone_size: few
d_call: TRBD2
v_call: TRBV3-1
cdr3_nt: TGTGCCAGCAGAGCGGGAGGGAGGAATGAGCAGTTCTTC
cdr3_aa: CASRAGGRNEQFF

j_call: TRBJ2-5
clone_size: few
d_call: -
v_call: TRBV7-9
cdr3_nt: TGTGCCAGCAGCGAACAGCCTGGTGAGACCCAGTACTTC
cdr3_aa: CASSEQPGETQYF

j_call: TRBJ1-1
clone_size: once
d_call: TRBD1
v_call: TRBV2
cdr3_nt: TGTGCCAGCAGTTCCAGGGGGGGTGCCACTGAAGCTTTCTTT
cdr3_aa: CASSSRGGATEAFF

j_call: TRBJ2-1
clone_size: -
d_call: -
v_call: TRBV20-1
cdr3_nt: TGCGGTGCTTATGGGGGTCGGGATGAGCAGTTCTTC
cdr3_aa: CGAYGGRDEQFF

j_call: TRBJ2-7
clone_size: -
d_call: TRBD2
v_call: TRBV28
cdr3_nt: TGTGCCAGCAGTTTATTATTTCAGGCTAGCGGGACCTACGAGCAGTACTTC
cdr3_aa: CASSLLFQASGTYEQYF

j_call: TRBJ2-7
clone_size: -
d_call: -
v_call: TRBV7-2
cdr3_nt: TGTGCCAGCACCCTAAGGGGGGAATACGAGCAGTACTTC
cdr3_aa: CASTLRGEYEQYF

j_call: TRBJ2-1
clone_size: -
d_call: -
v_call: TRBV5-5
cdr3_nt: TGTGCCAGCAGCTTGGAGGGAGAAACCTCCTACAATGAGCAGTTCTTC
cdr3_aa: CASSLEGETSYNEQFF

j_call: TRBJ1-2
clone_size: few
d_call: TRBD1
v_call: TRBV12-3/TRBV12-4
cdr3_nt: TGTGCCAGCAGTTTATCGGGACAGACAGGGAGCTATGGCTACACCTTC
cdr3_aa: CASSLSGQTGSYGYTF

j_call: TRBJ1-2
clone_size: -
d_call: -
v_call: TRBV4-2
cdr3_nt: TGTGCCAGCAGCCAAGACCCTGGACGGATATATGTCTACACCTTC
cdr3_aa: CASSQDPGRIYVYTF

j_call: TRBJ2-1
clone_size: few
d_call: -
v_call: TRBV7-3
cdr3_nt: TGTGCCAGCAGCTTAGTCGAGACAGCATACAATGAGCAGTTCTTC
cdr3_aa: CASSLVETAYNEQFF

j_call: TRBJ2-3
clone_size: -
d_call: -
v_call: TRBV7-9
cdr3_nt: TGTGCCAGCAGCTTAGTGGGCGGGGACACAGATACGCAGTATTTT
cdr3_aa: CASSLVGGDTDTQYF

j_call: TRBJ2-7
clone_size: -
d_call: -
v_call: TRBV28
cdr3_nt: TGTGCCAGCAAAAGTTCACGGCCTTACGAGCAGTACTTC
cdr3_aa: CASKSSRPYEQYF

j_call: TRBJ2-3
clone_size: -
d_call: TRBD2
v_call: TRBV28
cdr3_nt: TGTGCCAGCAGTTTTAATCAAGCGGGGGGGGCCACAGATACGCAGTATTTT
cdr3_aa: CASSFNQAGGATDTQYF

j_call: TRBJ2-6
clone_size: few
d_call: -
v_call: TRBV29-1
cdr3_nt: TGCAGCGTTGCGGCGGTTAGCTCTGGGGCCAACGTCCTGACTTTC
cdr3_aa: CSVAAVSSGANVLTF

j_call: TRBJ2-5
clone_size: few
d_call: -
v_call: TRBV28
cdr3_nt: TGTGCCACCACTTCGGGGGGCCGGGAGACCCAGTACTTC
cdr3_aa: CATTSGGRETQYF

j_call: TRBJ2-7
clone_size: -
d_call: -
v_call: TRBV11-1
cdr3_nt: TGTGCCAGCAGCTTACGTACCGAGCAGTACTTC
cdr3_aa: CASSLRTEQYF

j_call: TRBJ1-2
clone_size: -
d_call: -
v_call: TRBV12-5
cdr3_nt: TGTGCTAGTGGTTTGCCCCCGGGGGATGGCTACACCTTC
cdr3_aa: CASGLPPGDGYTF

j_call: TRBJ2-1
clone_size: -
d_call: -
v_call: TRBV7-9
cdr3_nt: TGTGCCAGCAGCCGAGGGGGGGTGCACAATGAGCAGTTCTTC
cdr3_aa: CASSRGGVHNEQFF

j_call: TRBJ2-1
clone_size: few
d_call: -
v_call: TRBV6-5
cdr3_nt: TGTGCCAGCAGCCCTCTAGCAACCCTCTACAATGAGCAGTTCTTC
cdr3_aa: CASSPLATLYNEQFF

j_call: TRBJ2-4
clone_size: few
d_call: TRBD2
v_call: TRBV5-1
cdr3_nt: TGCGCCAGCAGCTCCGCAAAAACTAGCGGGAGTTTAAACATTCAGTACTTC
cdr3_aa: CASSSAKTSGSLNIQYF

j_call: TRBJ2-3
clone_size: -
d_call: -
v_call: TRBV7-9
cdr3_nt: TGTGCCAGCAGCTTAGAGAGTGCAGATACGCAGTATTTT
cdr3_aa: CASSLESADTQYF

j_call: TRBJ1-2
clone_size: -
d_call: -
v_call: TRBV6-5
cdr3_nt: TGTGCCAGCAGACCCCTGGCGGGAAGTTACTATGGCTACACCTTC
cdr3_aa: CASRPLAGSYYGYTF

j_call: TRBJ1-3
clone_size: -
d_call: -
v_call: TRBV20-1
cdr3_nt: TGCAGTGCTAGAGATGCGCGGGCGGGCGGAAACACCATATATTTT
cdr3_aa: CSARDARAGGNTIYF

j_call: TRBJ2-5
clone_size: many
d_call: TRBD2
v_call: TRBV4-3
cdr3_nt: TGCGCCAGCAGCCAAGAACCTGCGGGGGGGCCGCGAGAGACCCAGTACTTC
cdr3_aa: CASSQEPAGGPRETQYF

j_call: TRBJ1-6
clone_size: -
d_call: TRBD1
v_call: TRBV4-1
cdr3_nt: TGCGCCAGCAGCCCGGACAGGGCGGCACCCCTCCACTTT
cdr3_aa: CASSPDRAAPLHF

j_call: TRBJ2-7
clone_size: few
d_call: TRBD2
v_call: TRBV29-1
cdr3_nt: TGCAGCGTGGCATCGGGACTAGCGGGAGGGCACGAGCAGTACTTC
cdr3_aa: CSVASGLAGGHEQYF

j_call: TRBJ2-1
clone_size: -
d_call: TRBD2
v_call: TRBV14
cdr3_nt: TGTGCCAGCAGCCGCCCGGGGCGGACTAGCGGGCCGTGGAATGAGCAGTTCTTC
cdr3_aa: CASSRPGRTSGPWNEQFF

j_call: TRBJ2-7
clone_size: -
d_call: -
v_call: TRBV12-3/TRBV12-4
cdr3_nt: TGTGCCAGCAGTCTCAGGGACTGGCCTAACGAGCAGTACTTC
cdr3_aa: CASSLRDWPNEQYF

j_call: TRBJ2-3
clone_size: -
d_call: -
v_call: TRBV29-1
cdr3_nt: TGCAGCGTTTCCCGGGACTCCTCCACAGATACGCAGTATTTT
cdr3_aa: CSVSRDSSTDTQYF

j_call: TRBJ2-7
clone_size: few
d_call: -
v_call: TRBV27
cdr3_nt: TGTGCCAGCAGTCTATCGATCGGGTGGTACGAGCAGTACTTC
cdr3_aa: CASSLSIGWYEQYF

j_call: TRBJ2-7
clone_size: -
d_call: -
v_call: TRBV4-3
cdr3_nt: TGCGCCAGCAGCCAATCGGTCCAGTGGGGGATCTCCTACGAGCAGTACTTC
cdr3_aa: CASSQSVQWGISYEQYF